What follows are 12 T cell receptor beta chains derived from one specimen sequenced in a study of long-term antiretroviral therapy in people with HIV. Assay version v3.0 of immunoSEQ was used, and it was run at survey level. Sequenced by immunoSEQ multiplex PCR; TCRdb stores in-frame clones only, minus some. This sample has just under 35,000 clones, with approximately 84% found just once. This sample comprised unsorted PBMCs, obtained just over 2.7 years before starting antiretroviral therapy. These receptors came from a woman in her twenties or thirties with HIV.

The J gene is TRBJ2-3, the V gene TRBV4-1; either TRBD1 or TRBD2 may fit D (6 bases each). Looked up from germline, CDR1 is MGHRA and CDR2 is YSYEKL. V was cut by 0 bases and J by 6 bases, with 7 bases left in between. The CDR3 is 13 amino acids. CDR3 sequence reads: CASSQEGGDTQYF. In nucleotides, the CDR3 is TGCGCCAGCAGCCAAGAAGGGGGGGATACGCAGTATTTT.

The genes are TRBV11-2 and TRBJ2-3; tentative D call: TRBD2 (5 bases). The germline CDR1 and CDR2 sequences are SGHAT and FQNNGV. The V gene lost 3 bases and the J gene lost 7 bases, with 20 bases spanning the gap. The CDR3 runs 16 residues. The DNA for the CDR3 is TGTGCCAGCAGCTTTAAGGAGCGGTTTCTCGCGTATACGCAGTATTTT. As protein: CASSFKERFLAYTQYF.

The V gene is TRBV14, the J gene TRBJ2-1; D unclear. Germline V lookup: CDR1 SGHDN, CDR2 FVKESK. V lost 4 bases, J lost 0 bases, and 7 bases lay in between. The CDR3 has 14 amino acids. The CDR3 is CASSPISSYNEQFF. DNA of the CDR3: TGTGCCAGCAGCCCGATAAGCTCCTACAATGAGCAGTTCTTC.

This chain joins TRBV19 and TRBJ1-1; D call uncertain. Germline values: CDR1 LNHDA, CDR2 SQIVND (reference sequence). This CDR3 is built from 14 residues. Trimming pared 4 bases from V and 3 bases from J, leaving 12 bases between. In nucleotides, the CDR3 is TGTGCCAGTAGTAAGGTGTCGGAAGACACTGAAGCTTTCTTT. Translation gives CASSKVSEDTEAFF.

The chain carries TRBV29-1 and TRBJ2-6; D is perhaps TRBD1 (5 bases). The V gene's germline CDR1 is SQVTM and CDR2 ANQGSEA. The germline V and J ends were trimmed by 2 bases and 0 bases, with 8 bases remaining between them. The CDR3 is made up of 15 amino acids. The CDR3 DNA sequence: TGCAGCGTTGAATGGGGCTACTCTGGGGCCAACGTCCTGACTTTC. This gives the protein CSVEWGYSGANVLTF.

The count of this clone is one. The rearrangement joins TRBV19 to TRBJ1-3, with D unresolved. Trimming pared 2 bases from V and 0 bases from J, leaving 2 bases between. Germline CDR1 reads LNHDA; CDR2 reads SQIVND (reference sequence). The CDR3 sequence is 13 residues long. Here the CDR3 reads CASSISSGNTIYF. The CDR3 bases are TGTGCCAGTAGTATATCCTCTGGAAACACCATATATTTT.

This clone has more than one count but fewer than ten. The chain recombines TRBV29-1 with TRBJ1-2, with D hard to call. V was shortened by 1 base and J by 8 bases, with 8 bases between the two germline ends. The CDR3 loop spans 11 amino acids. Germline CDR1 SQVTM, CDR2 ANQGSEA. This CDR3 reads CSVEVLSGYTF. The CDR3 nucleotides are TGCAGCGTTGAAGTCCTGAGCGGCTACACCTTC.

This sequence joins TRBV4-1 and TRBJ1-1; D possibly corresponds to TRBD1 (6 bases). CDR3 size: 15 residues. The V gene lost 1 base and the J gene lost 5 bases, with 14 bases spanning the gap. Germline V gives CDR1 MGHRA, CDR2 YSYEKL. The CDR3 region has the DNA TGCGCCAGCAGCCAAGGGGGGGGGCTGGGAACTGAAGCTTTCTTT. Translating it yields CASSQGGGLGTEAFF.

The chain employs TRBV5-1 and TRBJ2-3, with D maybe TRBD2 (6 bases). Germline loops: CDR1 SGHRS, CDR2 YFSETQ. V lost 4 bases and J lost 0, with 12 bases in between. The CDR3 totals 15 residues. The CDR3: CASSLELASTDTQYF. The DNA for the CDR3 is TGCGCCAGCAGCCTAGAACTAGCAAGCACAGATACGCAGTATTTT. Complete variable domain (other parts from reference TRBV5-1 and TRBJ2-3): KAGVTQTPRYLIKTRGQQVTLSCSPISGHRSVSWYQQTPGQGLQFLFEYFSETQRNKGNFPGRFSGRQFSNSRSEMNVSTLELGDSALYLCASSLELASTDTQYFGPGTRLTVL.

The CDR3 protein is CASGLLVGTVVETQYF. The DNA of the CDR3 is TGTGCTAGTGGTTTGCTCGTGGGGACTGTAGTGGAGACCCAGTACTTC. This chain joins TRBV12-5 and TRBJ2-5; D possibly corresponds to TRBD2 (6 bases). The V gene lost 2 bases and the J gene lost 5 bases, with 18 bases spanning the gap. CDR1 and CDR2 (germline): LGHNT, FRNRAP. CDR3 length equals 16 residues.

This rearrangement joins TRBV7-3 to TRBJ2-3; a weak D match, TRBD2 (6 bases). This CDR3 has 15 residues. V was shortened by 3 bases and J by 4 bases, with 14 bases between the two germline ends. The germline gives CDR1 SGHTA, CDR2 FQGTGA. The CDR3 DNA reads as TGTGCCAGCAGCTTTAGGGCGGGGCGGCCAGATACGCAGTATTTT. This translates into CASSFRAGRPDTQYF.

The gene calls are TRBV7-7 and TRBJ2-3; weak D call: TRBD1 (5 bases). From germline, CDR1 is SSHAT and CDR2 FNYEAQ (reference sequence). The CDR3 consists of 14 residues. Deletions cut 5 bases from V and 3 bases from J, with 12 bases between. The DNA of the CDR3 is TGTGCCAGCAGCCCCACGACAGATACAGATACGCAGTATTTT. It yields the protein CASSPTTDTDTQYF.